These 9 T cell receptor beta chains were all obtained from the same sample, sequenced in a study of human T cells and chemical hapten exposure. TCRdb re-derived calls from the RACE reads in MiXCR, one entry per CDR3 protein. The sample lists some 110,000 distinct CDR3 sequences; 11% were seen once. Time point noted: patch test 3, about 24 weeks after DPC sensitization. Treatment in this sample: therapeutic diphenylcyclopropenone sensitization with weekly scalp DPC. The sequenced sample was whole blood, obtained in connection with sensitization to the hapten diphenylcyclopropenone (DPC). These TCRs come from a woman aged 45-59 years with alopecia areata. Some clones in this sample may be carry-over from other donors' samples.

This chain connects TRBV6-5 to TRBJ2-3, with D perhaps TRBD1 or TRBD2 (6 bases each). V lost 6 bases to trimming and J lost 4 bases, with 14 bases between them. CDR3 size: 14 residues. Germline assignment: CDR1 MNHEY and CDR2 SVGAGI. This CDR3 reads CASSPPGGADTQYF. CDR3 in DNA: TGTGCCAGCAGCCCACCCGGGGGCGCAGATACGCAGTATTTT.

This chain links TRBV2 with TRBJ1-4; 10 bases are shared with TRBD1. Germline V CDR1 and CDR2: SNHLY, FYNNEI. CDR3 size: 15 residues. V dropped 4 bases and J dropped 7; count of bases not matched to a gene: 6. CDR3 coding DNA: TGTGCCAGCAGTGGCCGGGACAGGGGTCCTGAAAAACTGTTTTTT. Its protein is CASSGRDRGPEKLFF.

This clonotype was seen ten or more times. This chain joins TRBV7-2 and TRBJ2-4, with TRBD1 matching over 8 bases. This CDR3 spans 14 amino acids. Germline CDR1 SGHTA, CDR2 FQGNSA. The trim removed 5 bases at V and 7 bases at J, leaving 7 bases unmatched. The CDR3 bases are TGTGCCAGCAGCCCGTTTCGGACAGGGAACATTCAGTACTTC. Translation gives CASSPFRTGNIQYF.

There are many counts of this clonotype. The chain uses TRBV21-1 and TRBJ2-5. TRBV21-1 is flagged as a pseudogene. CDR3 length: 14 amino acids. The CDR3 bases are TGTGCCAGCATCAGAAGCGGGACCCAAGAGACCCAGTACTTC. Translated: CASIRSGTQETQYF.

This clonotype has just a few counts. V and J are TRBV27 and TRBJ1-4; D remains ambiguous. The CDR3 extends over 15 amino acids. V was trimmed by 3 bases and J by 0 bases, leaving 8 bases between them. Germline V gives CDR1 MNHEY, CDR2 SMNVEV (reference sequence). CDR3 protein: CASSLSPATNEKLFF. CDR3 coding DNA: TGTGCCAGCAGTTTGTCGCCTGCAACTAATGAAAAACTGTTTTTT.

A few counts support this clonotype. V and J are TRBV28 and TRBJ2-3; D is unresolved. Trimming stripped 5 bases from V and 4 bases from J, with 7 bases between. CDR1 MDHEN and CDR2 SYDVKM come from the germline V gene. The length of the CDR3 is 12 residues. The CDR3 loop is CASSGSPDTQYF. In DNA, the CDR3 is TGTGCCAGCAGTGGAAGCCCAGATACGCAGTATTTT.

V usage is TRBV19 and J usage is TRBJ1-5, with D perhaps TRBD1 (5 bases). V gave up 1 base and J gave up 4 bases, with 11 bases separating them. CDR1 and CDR2 from the germline V gene are LNHDA and SQIVND (reference sequence). This CDR3 comprises 15 residues. The CDR3 bases are TGTGCCAGTAGTATAGGCGACAGAAAGAATCAGCCCCAGCATTTT. Protein: CASSIGDRKNQPQHF.

The chain carries TRBV11-2 and TRBJ1-6; D unresolved. Germline CDR1 is SGHAT and CDR2 is FQNNGV. Trimming took 5 bases from V and 6 from J, leaving 14 bases between them. This CDR3 contains 15 residues. The CDR3 region has the DNA TGTGCCAGCAGCATCAAAAGCGCGACTAATTCACCCCTCCACTTT. Translation gives CASSIKSATNSPLHF. Full variable domain (rest looked up from reference TRBV11-2 and TRBJ1-6): EAGVAQSPRYKIIEKRQSVAFWCNPISGHATLYWYQQILGQGPKLLIQFQNNGVVDDSQLPKDRFSAERLKGVDSTLKIQPAKLEDSAVYLCASSIKSATNSPLHFGNGTRLTVT.

This clonotype was seen more than once but under ten times. Here the CDR3 reads CSAQGTYEQYF. In nucleotides, the CDR3 is TGCAGCGCCCAGGGGACCTACGAGCAGTACTTC. This chain connects TRBV29-1 to TRBJ2-7; perhaps TRBD1 as D (6 bases). The germline V gene has CDR1 SQVTM and CDR2 ANQGSEA. There are 11 residues in the CDR3. Trimming stripped 7 bases from V and 2 bases from J, with 9 bases between.